This T cell receptor (beta chain) is from a study of shared clonotypes between healthy human individuals. Note on this clone: Antigen: not known.

The run depth of the assay was deep. The repertoire was sequenced with immunoSEQ multiplex PCR; TCRdb's copy has only in-frame clones and lacks some. Here the sample spans millions of clones, roughly 92% being singletons. Study-wide findings and caveats: What rarefaction showed was incomplete sorted-subset sequencing despite large depth. Estimated clonotype richness was generally higher in naive than memory subsets.

Looked up from germline, CDR1 is SEHNR and CDR2 is FQNEAQ (reference sequence). With 4 bases removed from V and 4 bases from J, the gap between germline ends came to 16 bases. The CDR3 is 16 residues long. The chain employs TRBV7-9 and TRBJ1-4; perhaps TRBD1 as D (5 bases). Sequencing used naive CD4+ T cells sorted from blood. Subset meaning: CD45RA+ positively selected. The clonotype comes from a man between 18 and 35 years old in good health. This chain's CDR3 is CASSSLGAGNNEKLFF. In DNA, the CDR3 is TGTGCCAGCAGCTCCCTCGGGGCAGGGAATAATGAAAAACTGTTTTTT.